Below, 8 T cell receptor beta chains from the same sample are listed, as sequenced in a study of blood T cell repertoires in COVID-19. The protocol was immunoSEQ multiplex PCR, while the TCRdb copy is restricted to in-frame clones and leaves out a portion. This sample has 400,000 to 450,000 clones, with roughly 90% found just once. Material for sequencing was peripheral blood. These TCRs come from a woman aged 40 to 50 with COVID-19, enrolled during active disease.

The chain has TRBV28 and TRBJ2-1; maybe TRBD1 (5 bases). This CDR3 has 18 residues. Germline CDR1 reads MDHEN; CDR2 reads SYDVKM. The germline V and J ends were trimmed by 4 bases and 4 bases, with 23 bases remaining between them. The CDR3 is CASSSRLRGGLIYNEQFF. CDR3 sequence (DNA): TGTGCCAGCAGTTCCCGATTAAGGGGCGGCCTAATATACAATGAGCAGTTCTTC.

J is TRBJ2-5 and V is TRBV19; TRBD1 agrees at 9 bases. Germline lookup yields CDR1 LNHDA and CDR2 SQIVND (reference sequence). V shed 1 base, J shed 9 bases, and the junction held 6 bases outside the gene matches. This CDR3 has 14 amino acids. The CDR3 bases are TGTGCCAGTAGTATAGGGCAGACAGGGGGAGCCCAGTACTTC. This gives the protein CASSIGQTGGAQYF.

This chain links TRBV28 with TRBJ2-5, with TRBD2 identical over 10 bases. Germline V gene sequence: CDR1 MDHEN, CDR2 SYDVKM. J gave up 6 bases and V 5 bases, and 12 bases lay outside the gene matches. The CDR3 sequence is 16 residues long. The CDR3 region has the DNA TGTGCCAGCAGTACCGATAGCGGGAGGCTGTTGAAGACCCAGTACTTC. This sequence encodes CASSTDSGRLLKTQYF.

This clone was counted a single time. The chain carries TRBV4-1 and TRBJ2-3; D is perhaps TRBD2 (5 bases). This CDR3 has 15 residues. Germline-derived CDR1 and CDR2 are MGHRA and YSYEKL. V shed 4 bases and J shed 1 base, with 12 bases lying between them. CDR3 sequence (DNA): TGCGCCAGCAGCCCTCCGGGGTCCGGCACAGATACGCAGTATTTT. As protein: CASSPPGSGTDTQYF.

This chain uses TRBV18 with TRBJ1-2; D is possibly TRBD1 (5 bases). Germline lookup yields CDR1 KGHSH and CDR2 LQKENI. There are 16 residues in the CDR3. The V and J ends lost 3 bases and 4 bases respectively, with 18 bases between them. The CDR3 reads CASSPRRARASYGYTF. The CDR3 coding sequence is TGTGCCAGCTCACCCCGGAGGGCCAGGGCCTCCTATGGCTACACCTTC.

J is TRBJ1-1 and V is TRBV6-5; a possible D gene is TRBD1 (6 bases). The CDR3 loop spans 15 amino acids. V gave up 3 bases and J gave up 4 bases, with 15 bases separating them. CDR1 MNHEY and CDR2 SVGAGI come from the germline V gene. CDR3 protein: CASSYSSGVSTEAFF. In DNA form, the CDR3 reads TGTGCCAGCAGTTATTCCTCAGGGGTCTCCACTGAAGCTTTCTTT.

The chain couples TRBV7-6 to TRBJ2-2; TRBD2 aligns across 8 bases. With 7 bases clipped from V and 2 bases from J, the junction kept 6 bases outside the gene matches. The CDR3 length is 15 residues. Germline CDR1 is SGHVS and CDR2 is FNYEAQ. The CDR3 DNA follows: TGTGCCAGCACCCTAGCGGGCCCCAACACCGGGGAGCTGTTTTTT. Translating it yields CASTLAGPNTGELFF.

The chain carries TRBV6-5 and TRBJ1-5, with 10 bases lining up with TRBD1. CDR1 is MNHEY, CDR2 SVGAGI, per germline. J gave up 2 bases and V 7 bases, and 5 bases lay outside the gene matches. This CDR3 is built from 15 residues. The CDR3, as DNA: TGTGCCAGCACCCCGGGGACAGGGGGCAATCAGCCCCAGCATTTT. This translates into CASTPGTGGNQPQHF.